The rows below give T cell receptor beta chains drawn from one sample of a study of shared clonotypes between healthy human individuals. Data came from immunoSEQ multiplex PCR; TCRdb stores just in-frame clones and leaves some out. The repertoire has approximately 1.4 million clones, under 99% of them found once; the top ten carry roughly 0.4%. Sequenced: naive CD4+ T cells sorted from blood. These receptors originate from a man younger than 40 in good health. The CDR3 runs from the conserved cysteine through the conserved F or W. D genes are given only for firm matches. Where a row states a size, it is once, few, many or the class of an expanded clone; other rows omit it.

clone_size d_call j_call v_call cdr3_aa cdr3_nt
once TRBD2 TRBJ2-1 TRBV29-1 CSVGGLAGSSYNEQFF TGCAGCGTTGGGGGACTAGCGGGAAGCTCCTACAATGAGCAGTTCTTC
NA TRBD1 TRBJ2-2 TRBV15 CATSRGKGGGTGELFF TGTGCCACCAGCAGAGGGAAAGGGGGCGGTACCGGGGAGCTGTTTTTT
NA TRBD1 TRBJ2-1 TRBV5-1 CATRVQGYYNEQFF TGCGCCACAAGGGTACAGGGGTACTACAATGAGCAGTTCTTC
once TRBD1 TRBJ2-2 TRBV7-9 CASSSPGQGATGELFF TGTGCCAGCAGCTCACCGGGACAGGGGGCCACCGGGGAGCTGTTTTTT
NA NA TRBJ2-1 TRBV27 CASSSARGRGNFDEQFF TGTGCCAGCAGTTCCGCTCGAGGGAGAGGTAATTTCGATGAGCAGTTCTTC
NA NA TRBJ2-2 TRBV7-9 CASSLNSVTGELFF TGTGCCAGCAGCTTAAACAGTGTCACCGGGGAGCTGTTTTTT
once TRBD1 TRBJ2-5 TRBV27 CASSFKGQGKTQYF TGTGCCAGCAGTTTTAAGGGACAGGGAAAGACCCAGTACTTC
NA NA TRBJ2-5 TRBV18 CASSPPGGAGETQYF TGTGCCAGCTCACCACCGGGGGGCGCGGGGGAGACCCAGTACTTC
NA NA TRBJ2-1 TRBV6-6 CASSSPGQNNEQFF TGTGCCAGCAGTTCCCCTGGACAAAACAATGAGCAGTTCTTC
NA NA TRBJ2-3 TRBV5-1 CASSSGQKASTDTQYF TGCGCCAGCAGCTCCGGACAGAAAGCTAGCACAGATACGCAGTATTTT
NA NA TRBJ2-3 TRBV25-1 CASSESADSTDTQYF TGTGCCAGCAGTGAATCGGCAGATAGCACAGATACGCAGTATTTT
NA TRBD1 TRBJ1-4 TRBV2 CASRRTGGEEKLFF TGTGCCAGCAGACGGACAGGGGGAGAGGAAAAACTGTTTTTT
NA TRBD2 TRBJ2-1 TRBV4-3 CASSPHSFLAGNYNEQFF TGCGCCAGCAGCCCCCACTCCTTTCTAGCGGGGAATTACAATGAGCAGTTCTTC
once NA TRBJ1-3 TRBV7-9 CASSLYFPGNTIYF TGTGCCAGCAGCTTATACTTTCCCGGAAACACCATATATTTT
NA NA TRBJ1-2 TRBV7-2 CASSLNEGFHTF TGTGCCAGCAGCTTAAATGAGGGGTTTCACACCTTC
few TRBD1 TRBJ1-1 TRBV4-1 CASSQRTRDRVSRAEAFF TGCGCCAGCAGCCAACGTACACGGGACAGGGTAAGTAGGGCTGAAGCTTTCTTT
NA NA TRBJ1-1 TRBV18 CASSPPGLNTEAFF TGTGCCAGCTCACCCCCAGGGCTGAACACTGAAGCTTTCTTT
NA TRBD2 TRBJ2-5 TRBV10-3 CAIMGGLGETQYF TGTGCCATAATGGGGGGACTAGGCGAGACCCAGTACTTC
NA NA TRBJ1-1 TRBV6-1 CASSEMGTEAFF TGTGCCAGCAGTGAAATGGGCACTGAAGCTTTCTTT
NA TRBD2 TRBJ2-3 TRBV10-2 CASSGLGTDTQYF TGCGCCAGCAGCGGACTAGGCACAGATACGCAGTATTTT